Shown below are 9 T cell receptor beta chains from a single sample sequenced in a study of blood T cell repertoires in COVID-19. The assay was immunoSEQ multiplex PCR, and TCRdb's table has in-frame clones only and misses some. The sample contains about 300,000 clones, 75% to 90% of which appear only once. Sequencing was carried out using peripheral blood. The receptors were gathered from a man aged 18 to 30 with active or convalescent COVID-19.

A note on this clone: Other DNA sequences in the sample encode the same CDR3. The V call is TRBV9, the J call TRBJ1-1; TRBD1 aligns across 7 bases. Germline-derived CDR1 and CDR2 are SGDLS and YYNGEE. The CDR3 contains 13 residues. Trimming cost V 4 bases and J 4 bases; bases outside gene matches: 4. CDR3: CASSLGGRTEAFF. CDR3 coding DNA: TGTGCCAGCAGCTTAGGGGGCCGCACTGAAGCTTTCTTT.

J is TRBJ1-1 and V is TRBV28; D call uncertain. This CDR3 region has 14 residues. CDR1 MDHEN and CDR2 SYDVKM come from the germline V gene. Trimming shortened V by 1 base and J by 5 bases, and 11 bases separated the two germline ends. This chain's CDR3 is CASSLYALKTEAFF. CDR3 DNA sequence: TGTGCCAGCAGTTTATACGCGCTTAAGACTGAAGCTTTCTTT.

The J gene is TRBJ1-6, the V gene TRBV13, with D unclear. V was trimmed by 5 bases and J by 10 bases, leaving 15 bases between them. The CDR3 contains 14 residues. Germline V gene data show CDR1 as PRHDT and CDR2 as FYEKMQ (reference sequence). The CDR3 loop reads CASSASSDRSPLHF. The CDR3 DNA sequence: TGTGCCAGCAGCGCCTCGAGTGATCGATCACCCCTCCACTTT.

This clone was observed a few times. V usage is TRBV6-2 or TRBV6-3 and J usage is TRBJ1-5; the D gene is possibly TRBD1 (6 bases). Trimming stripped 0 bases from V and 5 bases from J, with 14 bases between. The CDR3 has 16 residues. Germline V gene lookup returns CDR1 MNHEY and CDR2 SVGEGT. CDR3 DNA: TGTGCCAGCAGTTACTCGGCCAGGGGTAATGATCAGCCCCAGCATTTT. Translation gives CASSYSARGNDQPQHF.

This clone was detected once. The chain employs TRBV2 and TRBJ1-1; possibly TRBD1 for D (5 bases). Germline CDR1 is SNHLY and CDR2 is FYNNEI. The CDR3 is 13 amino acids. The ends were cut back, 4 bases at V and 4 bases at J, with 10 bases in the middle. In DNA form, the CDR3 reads TGTGCCAGCAGTGGGACAAGGTCCACTGAAGCTTTCTTT. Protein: CASSGTRSTEAFF.

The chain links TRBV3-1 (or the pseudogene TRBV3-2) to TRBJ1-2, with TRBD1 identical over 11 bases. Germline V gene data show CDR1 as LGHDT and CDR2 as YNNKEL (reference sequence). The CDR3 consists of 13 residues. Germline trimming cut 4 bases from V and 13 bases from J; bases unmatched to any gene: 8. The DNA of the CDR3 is TGTGCCAGCAGCCGCCGGGACAGGGGGAGCCCCACCTTC. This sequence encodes CASSRRDRGSPTF.

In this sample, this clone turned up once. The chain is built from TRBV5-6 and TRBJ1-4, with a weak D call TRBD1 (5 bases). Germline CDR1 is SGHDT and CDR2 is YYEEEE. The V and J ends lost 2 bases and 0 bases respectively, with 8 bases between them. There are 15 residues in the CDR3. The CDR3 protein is CASSFWGATNEKLFF. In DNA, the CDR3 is TGTGCCAGCAGCTTTTGGGGCGCAACTAATGAAAAACTGTTTTTT.

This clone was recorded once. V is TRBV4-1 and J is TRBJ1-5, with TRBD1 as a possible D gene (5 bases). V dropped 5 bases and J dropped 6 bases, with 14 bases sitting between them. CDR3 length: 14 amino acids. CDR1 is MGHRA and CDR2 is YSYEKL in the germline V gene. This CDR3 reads CASSVPGRGQPQHF. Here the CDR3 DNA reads TGCGCCAGCAGCGTACCCGGAAGGGGTCAGCCCCAGCATTTT.

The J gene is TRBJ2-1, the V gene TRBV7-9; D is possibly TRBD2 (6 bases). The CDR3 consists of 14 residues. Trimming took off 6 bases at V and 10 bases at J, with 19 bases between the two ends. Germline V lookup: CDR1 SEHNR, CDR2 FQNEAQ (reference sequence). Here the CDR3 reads CASRGGLGLLEQFF. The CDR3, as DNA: TGTGCCAGCAGGGGAGGACTGGGCCTGTTGGAGCAGTTCTTC.